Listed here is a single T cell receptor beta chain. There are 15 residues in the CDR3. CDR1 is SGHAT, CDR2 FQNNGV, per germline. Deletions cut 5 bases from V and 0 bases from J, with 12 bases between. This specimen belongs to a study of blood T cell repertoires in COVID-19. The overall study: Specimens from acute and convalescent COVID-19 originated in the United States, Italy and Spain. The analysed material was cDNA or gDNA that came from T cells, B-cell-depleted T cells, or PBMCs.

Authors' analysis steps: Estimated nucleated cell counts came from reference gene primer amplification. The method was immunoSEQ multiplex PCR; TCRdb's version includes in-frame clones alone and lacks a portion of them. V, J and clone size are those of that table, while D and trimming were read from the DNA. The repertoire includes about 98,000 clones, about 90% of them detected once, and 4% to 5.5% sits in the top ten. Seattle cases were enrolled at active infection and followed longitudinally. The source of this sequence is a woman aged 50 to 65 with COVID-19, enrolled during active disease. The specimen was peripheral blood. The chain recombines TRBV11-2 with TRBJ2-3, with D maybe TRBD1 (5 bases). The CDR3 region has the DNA TGTGCCAGCAGCCCTCTCAGGGCGAGCACAGATACGCAGTATTTT. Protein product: CASSPLRASTDTQYF.